This T cell receptor (beta chain) was found in a study of blood T cell repertoires in COVID-19. Study as a whole: Whether acute or convalescent, the COVID-19 samples came from the United States, Italy and Spain. In each case, the material was cDNA or gDNA derived from T cells, B-cell-depleted T cells, or PBMCs.

The germline V and J ends were trimmed by 3 bases and 6 bases, with 20 bases remaining between them. The CDR3 extends over 16 amino acids. Germline-derived CDR1 and CDR2 are SGDLS and YYNGEE. As processed by the authors: Researchers report that nucleated cell counts were estimated from reference gene primer amplification. Sequencing used immunoSEQ multiplex PCR; TCRdb keeps in-frame clones, though not all of them. For V, J and clone size, that table is used; D and trimming come from the DNA. The sample yields about 84,000 clones, 83% seen once. Sequencing was carried out using peripheral blood. V is TRBV9 and J is TRBJ2-3; the D is unclear. The TCR comes from an elderly man with active or convalescent COVID-19. CDR3 loop: CASSASRPRPGDTQYF. The CDR3 DNA is TGTGCCAGCAGCGCTTCCCGGCCACGGCCCGGGGATACGCAGTATTTT.